These 24 T cell receptor beta chains share one sample of origin, sequenced in a study of blood T cell repertoires in COVID-19. Repertoires were generated with immunoSEQ multiplex PCR, while TCRdb's copy carries only in-frame clones and drops some. The sample has around 250,000 clones, 83% seen once; the top ten hold approximately 5.4%. The source material was peripheral blood. The origin of the receptors is a man older than 75 with acute or convalescent COVID-19.

The rearrangement links TRBV6-6 to TRBJ1-2; D ambiguous. CDR3 length equals 15 residues. The germline V and J ends were trimmed by 0 bases and 8 bases, with 16 bases remaining between them. Per germline, CDR1 MNHNY and CDR2 SVGAGI (reference sequence). DNA for the CDR3: TGTGCCAGCAGTTACTCGAGGGCCGGGAATGAAGGCTACACCTTC. Amino acids: CASSYSRAGNEGYTF.

The chain recombines TRBV18 with TRBJ1-3, with D tentatively TRBD1 (5 bases). From germline, CDR1 is KGHSH and CDR2 LQKENI. V was clipped by 3 bases and J by 0 bases, with 9 bases between them. The CDR3 runs to 15 residues. CDR3 DNA sequence: TGTGCCAGCTCACCTACAGGATTCTCTGGAAACACCATATATTTT. Protein product: CASSPTGFSGNTIYF. Complete variable domain (other parts from reference TRBV18 and TRBJ1-3): NAGVMQNPRHLVRRRGQEARLRCSPMKGHSHVYWYRQLPEEGLKFMVYLQKENIIDESGMPKERFSAEFPKEGPSILRIQQVVRGDSAAYFCASSPTGFSGNTIYFGEGSWLTVV.

The chain carries TRBV2 and TRBJ1-5, with unresolved D. Germline V lookup: CDR1 SNHLY, CDR2 FYNNEI. The CDR3 contains 16 residues. The V end lost 1 base, the J end lost 7 bases, and 17 bases lay between the germline ends. The CDR3 protein is CASSEGESVAGQPQHF. The CDR3 DNA sequence: TGTGCCAGCAGTGAAGGGGAGTCGGTCGCGGGCCAGCCCCAGCATTTT. Drawing the rest from reference TRBV2 and TRBJ1-5, the complete variable domain is EPEVTQTPSHQVTQMGQEVILRCVPISNHLYFYWYRQILGQKVEFLVSFYNNEISEKSEIFDDQFSVERPDGSNFTLKIRSTKLEDSAMYFCASSEGESVAGQPQHFGDGTRLSIL.

V and J are TRBV5-6 and TRBJ2-5, with 9 bases identical to TRBD2. CDR3 length equals 14 residues. Germline CDR1 SGHDT, CDR2 YYEEEE. With 4 bases clipped from V and 4 bases from J, the junction kept 5 bases outside the gene matches. CDR3 DNA: TGTGCCAGCAGCGAACCTAGCGGGGTAGAGACCCAGTACTTC. This translates into CASSEPSGVETQYF.

The V gene is TRBV4-1, the J gene TRBJ1-2; 7 bases fit TRBD1. Losses at the gene ends were 3 bases for V and 0 bases for J; bases not matched to a gene: 7. CDR1 is MGHRA, CDR2 YSYEKL, per germline. This CDR3 is built from 16 residues. CDR3 nucleotides: TGCGCCAGCAGCCAGAGCCAGGGGGGATCTAACTATGGCTACACCTTC. Encoded protein: CASSQSQGGSNYGYTF.

There are a few counts of this clone. The rearrangement links TRBV5-1 to TRBJ2-7; unclear D gene. The V end was cut by 0 bases, the J end by 0 bases, with 10 bases between. CDR1 and CDR2 from the germline V gene are SGHRS and YFSETQ. This CDR3 region has 15 residues. The CDR3 sequence: CASSLGVLSSYEQYF. The CDR3 DNA sequence: TGCGCCAGCAGCTTGGGTGTTTTGAGCTCCTACGAGCAGTACTTC.

The rearrangement uses TRBV5-6 and TRBJ1-5; weak D call: TRBD1 (6 bases). The CDR3 totals 15 residues. From germline, CDR1 is SGHDT and CDR2 YYEEEE. Between the trimmed V and J ends, which lost 2 bases and 4 bases, there was a span of 13 bases. As DNA, the CDR3 is TGTGCCAGCAGCTTATACAGGGCCCTAAATCAGCCCCAGCATTTT. Its translation is CASSLYRALNQPQHF.

This clone showed up just once. The rearrangement uses TRBV5-8 and TRBJ2-1; D gene ambiguous. Trimming removed 4 bases at V and 6 bases at J, with 11 bases between. CDR1 and CDR2 (germline): SGHTS, YDEGEE. The CDR3 is 13 residues long. This CDR3 is CASSGQEANEQFF. The CDR3 region has the DNA TGTGCCAGCAGCGGCCAAGAGGCCAATGAGCAGTTCTTC.

In the case of this clone: One end of the junction fails to match germline, which may point to a read error. The rearrangement joins TRBV5-1 to TRBJ2-5; 12 nucleotides match TRBD2. Germline V gene data show CDR1 as SGHRS and CDR2 as YFSETQ. This CDR3 is 15 amino acids long. The CDR3 protein is CASSPILGLAGISDF. For the CDR3, the DNA is TGCGCCAGCAGCCCAATTCTAGGACTAGCGGGGATCTCAGACTTC.

The chain has TRBV18 and TRBJ2-1; TRBD2 matches 7 bases. J gave up 9 bases and V 6 bases, and 14 bases lay outside the gene matches. Germline V gene sequence: CDR1 KGHSH, CDR2 LQKENI. This CDR3 spans 15 amino acids. The CDR3 loop is CASSYKTGGGGEQFF. The CDR3 DNA reads TGTGCCAGCTCGTACAAAACGGGAGGCGGCGGTGAGCAGTTCTTC. The complete variable domain, with remaining parts taken from reference TRBV18 and TRBJ2-1, reads NAGVMQNPRHLVRRRGQEARLRCSPMKGHSHVYWYRQLPEEGLKFMVYLQKENIIDESGMPKERFSAEFPKEGPSILRIQQVVRGDSAAYFCASSYKTGGGGEQFFGPGTRLTVL.

This chain connects TRBV24-1 to TRBJ2-3, with 7 bases identical to TRBD1. The CDR3 contains 18 residues. CDR1 is KGHDR and CDR2 is SFDVKD in the germline V gene. Trimming removed 0 bases from V and 2 bases from J; junction bases left unmatched: 10. The CDR3 DNA reads TGTGCCACCAGTGATTTGCCGGCCGGGACAGAACACACAGATACGCAGTATTTT. Translating gives CATSDLPAGTEHTDTQYF.

The chain's CDR3 is CASSRDRVGSNQPQHF. The CDR3 DNA sequence: TGTGCCAGTAGCAGGGACAGGGTGGGTAGCAATCAGCCCCAGCATTTT. The rearrangement uses TRBV19 and TRBJ1-5; 9 bases align to TRBD1. J gave up 0 bases and V 6 bases, and 6 bases lay outside the gene matches. Germline loops: CDR1 LNHDA, CDR2 SQIVND (reference sequence). The CDR3 spans 16 residues.

V gene TRBV2 combines with J gene TRBJ1-1; 7 positions match TRBD1. CDR1 SNHLY and CDR2 FYNNEI come from the germline V gene. CDR3 length: 14 residues. Germline trimming cut 7 bases from V and 0 bases from J; bases unmatched to any gene: 5. The CDR3, as DNA: TGTGCCAGCATAGAAGACAGGGTGAACACTGAAGCTTTCTTT. Translated, it gives CASIEDRVNTEAFF.

The V gene is TRBV11-2, the J gene TRBJ2-7; 12 bases line up with TRBD2. V gave up 5 bases and J gave up 1 base; unmatched junction bases: 9. The CDR3 spans 17 residues. The V gene's germline CDR1 is SGHAT and CDR2 FQNNGV. CDR3 in amino acids: CASSLVGTSGRSYEQYF. The CDR3 DNA reads TGTGCCAGCAGCCTAGTTGGTACTAGCGGGAGGTCCTACGAGCAGTACTTC.

This CDR3 reads CASSQAGGGTYEQYF. The CDR3 DNA reads TGTGCCAGCAGCCAAGCGGGCGGGGGAACCTACGAGCAGTACTTC. This sequence joins TRBV3-1 (or the pseudogene TRBV3-2) and TRBJ2-7; 7 positions agree with TRBD2. CDR3 length: 15 amino acids. The V and J ends lost 1 base and 2 bases, in that order; junction bases with no gene match: 5. The germline CDR1 and CDR2 sequences are LGHDT and YNNKEL (reference sequence).

The V and J genes are TRBV7-9 and TRBJ2-3; TRBD2 matches 8 bases. Trimming removed 8 bases from V and 3 bases from J; junction bases left unmatched: 7. This CDR3 spans 14 amino acids. In germline, CDR1 is SEHNR, CDR2 FQNEAQ (reference sequence). The CDR3 bases are TGTGCCAGCCGTAAAGCGGGAGATACAGATACGCAGTATTTT. Translated: CASRKAGDTDTQYF.

The genes are TRBV5-1 and TRBJ2-1, with 11 bases lining up with TRBD1. CDR1 and CDR2 (germline): SGHRS, YFSETQ. CDR3 size: 16 residues. With 1 base clipped from V and 5 bases from J, the junction kept 5 bases outside the gene matches. As DNA, the CDR3 is TGCGCCAGCAGCTTGACCGGGACAGGGGGGGACAATGAGCAGTTCTTC. Translating it yields CASSLTGTGGDNEQFF.

The genes are TRBV5-1 and TRBJ2-1; 13 bases agree with TRBD2. The CDR3 contains 17 residues. Trimming at V came to 7 bases and at J to 10 bases, leaving 17 bases not matched to a gene. Per the germline V gene, CDR1 is SGHRS and CDR2 is YFSETQ. CDR3 bases: TGCGCCAGCGAAAGTGGACTAGCGGGAGTGGCCCTTGGGGAGCAGTTCTTC. It yields the protein CASESGLAGVALGEQFF.

The gene calls are TRBV28 and TRBJ2-1; the match to TRBD2 covers 7 bases. V shed 10 bases and J 0 bases; nucleotides not matched to a gene: 9. CDR1 is MDHEN, CDR2 SYDVKM, per germline. The CDR3 runs to 15 residues. The CDR3 DNA reads TGTGCCACCACCCCCGGGGGGAACTCCTACAATGAGCAGTTCTTC. Encoded protein: CATTPGGNSYNEQFF.

This chain joins TRBV18 and TRBJ2-5; the D gene is possibly TRBD2 (6 bases). This CDR3 region has 14 residues. CDR1 and CDR2 from the germline V gene are KGHSH and LQKENI. V lost 4 bases and J 1 base, leaving 10 bases between the germline ends. DNA of the CDR3: TGTGCCAGCTCACTTACGGGGGTCCAAGAGACCCAGTACTTC. Its translation is CASSLTGVQETQYF.

V usage is TRBV7-9 and J usage is TRBJ2-5; no firm D call. The CDR3 extends over 14 amino acids. Germline CDR1 is SEHNR and CDR2 is FQNEAQ (reference sequence). V was cut by 3 bases and J by 2 bases, with 10 bases left in between. CDR3 coding DNA: TGTGCCAGCAGCTTCTCAGACTTACAAGAGACCCAGTACTTC. Residues: CASSFSDLQETQYF.

The rearrangement links TRBV6-6 to TRBJ2-1; 11 bases line up with TRBD2. The J segment lost 6 bases and the V segment lost 6 bases, leaving 4 bases of the junction unmatched. Germline V gene lookup returns CDR1 MNHNY and CDR2 SVGAGI (reference sequence). The CDR3 has 14 amino acids. The CDR3 DNA reads as TGTGCCAGCAGGACTAGCGGGACATCCAATGAGCAGTTCTTC. Protein: CASRTSGTSNEQFF.

This clone was seen a handful of times. This sequence joins TRBV9 and TRBJ2-2, with 9 bases that match TRBD2. The trim removed 0 bases at V and 1 base at J, leaving 1 base unmatched. CDR3 length: 16 residues. Looked up from germline, CDR1 is SGDLS and CDR2 is YYNGEE. The CDR3 bases are TGTGCCAGCAGCGTAGCTAGCGGGGTGAACACCGGGGAGCTGTTTTTT. This translates into CASSVASGVNTGELFF.

The V and J genes are TRBV30 and TRBJ2-5; 14 nucleotides agree with TRBD2. V lost 2 bases and J lost 7; bases outside the gene matches: 3. The germline V gene encodes CDR1 GTSNPN and CDR2 SVGIG (reference sequence). The CDR3 is 14 amino acids. CDR3 in DNA: TGTGCCTGGAGTACCGGACTAGCGGGAGGGACCCAGTACTTC. Encoded protein: CAWSTGLAGGTQYF.